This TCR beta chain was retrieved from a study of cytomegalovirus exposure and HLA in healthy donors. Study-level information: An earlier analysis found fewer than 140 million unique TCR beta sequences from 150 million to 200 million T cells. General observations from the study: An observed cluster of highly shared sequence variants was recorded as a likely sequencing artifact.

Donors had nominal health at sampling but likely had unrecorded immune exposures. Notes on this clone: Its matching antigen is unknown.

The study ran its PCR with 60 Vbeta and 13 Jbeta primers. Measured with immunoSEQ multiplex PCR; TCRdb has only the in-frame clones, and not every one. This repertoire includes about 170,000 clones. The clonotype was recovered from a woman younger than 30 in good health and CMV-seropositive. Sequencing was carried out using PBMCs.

The CDR3 spells CASRGTDNYGYTF. In nucleotides, the CDR3 is TGTGCCAGCAGAGGGACAGATAACTATGGCTACACCTTC. The V gene is TRBV6-1, the J gene TRBJ1-2; TRBD1 matches 7 bases. This CDR3 is 13 amino acids long. Per germline, CDR1 MNHNS and CDR2 SASEGT. J gave up 1 base and V 6 bases, and 2 bases lay outside the gene matches.